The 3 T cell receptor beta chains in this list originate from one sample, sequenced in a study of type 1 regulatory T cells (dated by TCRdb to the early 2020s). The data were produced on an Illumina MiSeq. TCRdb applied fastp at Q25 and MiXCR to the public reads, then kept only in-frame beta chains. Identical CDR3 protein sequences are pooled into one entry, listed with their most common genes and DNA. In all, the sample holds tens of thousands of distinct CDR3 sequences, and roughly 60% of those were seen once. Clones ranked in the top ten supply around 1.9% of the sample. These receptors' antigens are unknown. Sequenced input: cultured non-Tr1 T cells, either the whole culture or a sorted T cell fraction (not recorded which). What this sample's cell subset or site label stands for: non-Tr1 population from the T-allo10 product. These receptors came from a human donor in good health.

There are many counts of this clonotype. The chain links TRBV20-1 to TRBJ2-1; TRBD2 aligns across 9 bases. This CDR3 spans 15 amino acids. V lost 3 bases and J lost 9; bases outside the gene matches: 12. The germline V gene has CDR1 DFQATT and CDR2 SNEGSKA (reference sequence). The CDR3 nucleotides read TGCAGTGCTAGGGGCGGGAGGGCCCTAGTGACTGAGCAGTTCTTC. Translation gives CSARGGRALVTEQFF.

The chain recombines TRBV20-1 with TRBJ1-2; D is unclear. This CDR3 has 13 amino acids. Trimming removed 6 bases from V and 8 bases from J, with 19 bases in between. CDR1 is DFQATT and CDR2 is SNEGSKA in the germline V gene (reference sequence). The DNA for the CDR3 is TGCAGTGCCAAAGAAAGCTTTTTGGGGGGCTACACCTTC. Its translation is CSAKESFLGGYTF.

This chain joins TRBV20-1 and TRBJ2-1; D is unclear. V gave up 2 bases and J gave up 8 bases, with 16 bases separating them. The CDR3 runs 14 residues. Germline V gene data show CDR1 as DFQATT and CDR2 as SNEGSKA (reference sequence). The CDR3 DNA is TGCAGTGCTAGAAAGCAGGCCGGTTCTCATGAGCAGTTCTTC. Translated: CSARKQAGSHEQFF.